A single sample is the source of the 17 T cell receptor beta chains below, sequenced in a study of spatial heterogeneity in lung cancer. TCRdb ran MiXCR on the 5' RACE reads and lists one entry per CDR3 protein. The sample has 4,000 to 5,000 distinct CDR3 sequences, 16% seen once; the top ten hold roughly 5.9%. Time point specified: sample taken at primary tumor resection. Whole RNA was taken from tumor, nontumor lung or frozen PBMC; it was then sequenced unsorted. Specimen: PBMCs, collected at surgery. The receptors derive from a male donor with early-stage non-small cell lung cancer.

V gene TRBV5-1 combines with J gene TRBJ2-3, with TRBD2 identical over 10 bases. The CDR3 is made up of 14 amino acids. CDR1 SGHRS and CDR2 YFSETQ come from the germline V gene. The V and J ends lost 7 bases and 4 bases, in that order; junction bases with no gene match: 6. The CDR3 region has the DNA TGCGCCAGCCATAGCGGGGGGTTCGCAGATACGCAGTATTTT. This gives the protein CASHSGGFADTQYF.

This sequence joins TRBV7-2 and TRBJ2-7, with 9 positions matching TRBD1. Germline V gene sequence: CDR1 SGHTA, CDR2 FQGNSA. V was pared by 5 bases and J by 1 base, with 9 bases of the junction left unmatched. CDR3 size: 16 residues. CDR3 in DNA: TGTGCCAGCAGCGGCATACCGGGACAGGGATCCTACGAGCAGTACTTC. The encoded protein is CASSGIPGQGSYEQYF. Using reference TRBV7-2 and TRBJ2-7 for the parts outside the CDR3, the full variable domain is GAGVSQSPSNKVTEKGKDVELRCDPISGHTALYWYRQSLGQGLEFLIYFQGNSAPDKSGLPSDRFSAERTGGSVSTLTIQRTQQEDSAVYLCASSGIPGQGSYEQYFGPGTRLTVT.

This clonotype was seen at least ten times. V usage is TRBV9 and J usage is TRBJ1-1; 7 bases align to TRBD1. The J segment lost 6 bases and the V segment lost 1 base, leaving 9 bases of the junction unmatched. This CDR3 spans 15 amino acids. The germline CDR1 and CDR2 sequences are SGDLS and YYNGEE. DNA of the CDR3: TGTGCCAGCAGCGTAACGACAGGGATGTTTGCTGAAGCTTTCTTT. This gives the protein CASSVTTGMFAEAFF.

Relative to its sample, this clonotype is medium-sized. V and J are TRBV7-3 and TRBJ2-3; 10 positions match TRBD2. V gave up 5 bases and J gave up 4 bases; unmatched junction bases: 6. Germline CDR1 and CDR2: SGHTA and FQGTGA. This CDR3 has 15 amino acids. This CDR3 reads CASSPSGGVADTQYF. CDR3 DNA sequence: TGTGCCAGCAGCCCGAGCGGGGGGGTGGCAGATACGCAGTATTTT. The entire variable domain, with the rest obtained from reference TRBV7-3 and TRBJ2-3, is as follows: GAGVSQTPSNKVTEKGKYVELRCDPISGHTALYWYRQSLGQGPEFLIYFQGTGAADDSGLPNDRFFAVRPEGSVSTLKIQRTERGDSAVYLCASSPSGGVADTQYFGPGTRLTVL.

The rearrangement links TRBV9 to TRBJ1-6, with D possibly being TRBD1 (6 bases). The CDR3 covers 13 residues. Germline-derived CDR1 and CDR2 are SGDLS and YYNGEE. V was clipped by 3 bases and J by 10 bases, with 11 bases between them. For the CDR3, the DNA is TGTGCCAGCAGCGCCACAGGGTTATCACCCCTCCACTTT. It codes for CASSATGLSPLHF.

This clonotype was seen only a few times. The chain recombines TRBV29-1 with TRBJ2-3; D call uncertain. V gave up 4 bases and J gave up 4 bases, with 12 bases separating them. CDR3 length: 13 residues. CDR1 is SQVTM and CDR2 is ANQGSEA in the germline V gene. CDR3 nucleotide sequence: TGCAGCGTTGGGGTTAGTGGCTCAGATACGCAGTATTTT. Its protein product is CSVGVSGSDTQYF.

In its sample, this clonotype ranks as medium-sized. The rearrangement joins TRBV20-1 to TRBJ1-5; the D gene is possibly TRBD1 (6 bases). Trimming stripped 0 bases from V and 0 bases from J, with 12 bases between. Germline CDR1 and CDR2: DFQATT and SNEGSKA (reference sequence). This CDR3 spans 16 amino acids. CDR3 sequence reads: CSARDLRGGSNQPQHF. The CDR3 region has the DNA TGCAGTGCTAGAGATTTAAGAGGGGGTAGCAATCAGCCCCAGCATTTT.

This clonotype is medium-sized (0.01 to 0.1%) within its sample. This chain's CDR3 is CASRDRTVSYEQYF. The CDR3, as DNA: TGCGCCAGCCGAGACAGGACCGTATCGTACGAGCAGTACTTC. The chain is built from TRBV5-1 and TRBJ2-7; D may be TRBD1 (6 bases). V lost 7 bases and J 4 bases, leaving 18 bases between the germline ends. The V gene's germline CDR1 is SGHRS and CDR2 YFSETQ. This CDR3 is built from 14 residues.

The chain links TRBV20-1 to TRBJ1-5, with D perhaps TRBD1 (5 bases). The CDR3 runs to 13 residues. The V and J ends lost 5 bases and 3 bases respectively, with 11 bases between them. Germline V gene data show CDR1 as DFQATT and CDR2 as SNEGSKA (reference sequence). CDR3 amino acids: CSAGTGNNQPQHF. The CDR3 DNA reads TGCAGTGCTGGGACGGGAAACAATCAGCCCCAGCATTTT.

This clonotype appeared many times. V gene TRBV3-1 combines with J gene TRBJ2-1, with D tentatively TRBD1 (6 bases). Trimming removed 4 bases at V and 9 bases at J, with 13 bases between. Germline CDR1 reads LGHDT; CDR2 reads YNNKEL (reference sequence). The CDR3 covers 13 residues. The chain's CDR3 is CASSPWGHSEQFF. The CDR3 DNA is TGTGCCAGCAGCCCCTGGGGGCATAGTGAGCAGTTCTTC.

This clonotype is medium-sized within its sample. The chain links TRBV9 to TRBJ2-1; TRBD2 might be the D (6 bases). The CDR3 has 16 residues. Trimming removed 4 bases at V and 4 bases at J, with 18 bases between. Germline values: CDR1 SGDLS, CDR2 YYNGEE. The CDR3 region is CASSLVGGAGYNEQFF. CDR3 DNA sequence: TGTGCCAGCAGCCTCGTCGGCGGGGCGGGGTACAATGAGCAGTTCTTC.

Sample share makes this clonotype medium-sized. This rearrangement joins TRBV6-5 to TRBJ2-1, with 11 bases aligning to TRBD2. The CDR3 covers 16 residues. In germline, CDR1 is MNHEY, CDR2 SVGAGI. Losses at the gene ends were 2 bases for V and 8 bases for J; bases not matched to a gene: 8. The CDR3 DNA is TGTGCCAGCAGTTACAATAGCGGGGGGGCCTGGGATGAGCAGTTCTTC. This sequence encodes CASSYNSGGAWDEQFF.

By frequency in the sample, this clonotype is medium-sized. The rearrangement links TRBV12-3 or TRBV12-4 to TRBJ2-3; 9 bases are shared with TRBD1. V was pared by 10 bases and J by 4 bases, with 18 bases of the junction left unmatched. The CDR3 extends over 17 amino acids. CDR3 bases: TGTGCCACCTACTCTCAGCCCGGGACAGGGTTCCCAGATACGCAGTATTTT. Amino acids: CATYSQPGTGFPDTQYF.

This clonotype is termed medium-sized. The chain uses TRBV4-1 and TRBJ2-1, with D uncertain. The ends were cut back, 0 bases at V and 3 bases at J, with 6 bases in the middle. The CDR3 contains 14 residues. Germline V gene data show CDR1 as MGHRA and CDR2 as YSYEKL. The CDR3 is CASSQDTDYNEQFF. DNA for the CDR3: TGCGCCAGCAGCCAAGATACAGACTACAATGAGCAGTTCTTC.

This clonotype is medium-sized by share. The chain is built from TRBV6-5 and TRBJ1-6, with 8 bases that match TRBD1. CDR1 is MNHEY, CDR2 SVGAGI, per germline. V trimming: 4 bases; J trimming: 9 bases; junction bases outside the gene matches: 8. This CDR3 has 15 residues. CDR3 sequence: CASSSTTGASSPLHF. CDR3 coding DNA: TGTGCCAGCAGTTCCACGACAGGGGCGAGTTCACCCCTCCACTTT.

This clonotype was observed a handful of times. The chain has TRBV5-5 and TRBJ2-7, with TRBD1 matching 10 bases. V shed 2 bases and J 4 bases; nucleotides not matched to a gene: 3. Germline CDR1 SGHKS, CDR2 YYEKEE (reference sequence). The CDR3 is 14 amino acids. The CDR3 coding sequence is TGTGCCAGCAGCTTCGGGACAGGGGATTACGAGCAGTACTTC. It is translated as CASSFGTGDYEQYF.

Many counts were recorded for this clonotype. The rearrangement joins TRBV9 to TRBJ2-7, with a possible D match to TRBD2 (6 bases). The CDR3 consists of 14 residues. In germline, CDR1 is SGDLS, CDR2 YYNGEE. V lost 5 bases to trimming and J lost 2 bases, with 14 bases between them. DNA for the CDR3: TGTGCCAGCAGTCGATGGGGACTCGCCTACGAGCAGTACTTC. The encoded protein is CASSRWGLAYEQYF.